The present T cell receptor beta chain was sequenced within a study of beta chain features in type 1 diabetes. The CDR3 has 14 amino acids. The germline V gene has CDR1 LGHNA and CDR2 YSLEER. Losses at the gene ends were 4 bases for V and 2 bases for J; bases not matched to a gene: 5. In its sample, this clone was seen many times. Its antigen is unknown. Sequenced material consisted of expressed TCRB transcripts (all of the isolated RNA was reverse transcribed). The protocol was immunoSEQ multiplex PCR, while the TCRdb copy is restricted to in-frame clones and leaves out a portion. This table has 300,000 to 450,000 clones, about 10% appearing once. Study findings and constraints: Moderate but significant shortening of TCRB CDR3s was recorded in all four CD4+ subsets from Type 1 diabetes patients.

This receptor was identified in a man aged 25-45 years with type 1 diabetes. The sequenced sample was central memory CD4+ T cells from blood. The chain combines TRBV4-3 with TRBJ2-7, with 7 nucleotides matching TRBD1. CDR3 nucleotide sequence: TGCGCCAGCAGCCGAAAACAGGGGACCTACGAGCAGTACTTC. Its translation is CASSRKQGTYEQYF.